These 32 T cell receptor beta chains were sequenced from one sample in a study of control samples from healthy donors and cancer patients. Libraries were prepared by immunoSEQ multiplex PCR; TCRdb keeps only in-frame clonotypes and omits some of them. The sample lists approximately 120,000 clones, around 94% occurring once. The specimen was PBMCs. The receptors come from an elderly man with head and neck cancer.

This rearrangement joins TRBV5-6 to TRBJ1-5, with D uncertain. V was shortened by 0 bases and J by 6 bases, with 7 bases between the two germline ends. The CDR3 runs to 13 residues. Germline CDR1 SGHDT, CDR2 YYEEEE. Here the CDR3 DNA reads TGTGCCAGCAGCTTGGGTCCTTCTCAGCCCCAGCATTTT. Protein product: CASSLGPSQPQHF. Variable domain in full (rest from reference TRBV5-6 and TRBJ1-5): DAGVTQSPTHLIKTRGQQVTLRCSPKSGHDTVSWYQQALGQGPQFIFQYYEEEERQRGNFPDRFSGHQFPNYSSELNVNALLLGDSALYLCASSLGPSQPQHFGDGTRLSIL.

The V call is TRBV19, the J call TRBJ2-5; 11 bases align to TRBD2. The CDR3 length is 16 residues. CDR1 is LNHDA, CDR2 SQIVND, per germline (reference sequence). The V gene end was trimmed by 5 bases and the J gene end by 2 bases; junction bases not matched to a gene: 7. CDR3 region: CASSRVSGGGQETQYF. The CDR3 nucleotides read TGTGCCAGTAGTCGGGTTAGCGGGGGGGGGCAAGAGACCCAGTACTTC. Combining the CDR3 with reference TRBV19 and TRBJ2-5 gives the whole variable domain DGGITQSPKYLFRKEGQNVTLSCEQNLNHDAMYWYRQDPGQGLRLIYYSQIVNDFQKGDIAEGYSVSREKKESFPLTVTSAQKNPTAFYLCASSRVSGGGQETQYFGPGTRLLVL.

The chain carries TRBV7-8 and TRBJ2-2; a weak D match, TRBD1 (6 bases). The V end was cut by 5 bases, the J end by 3 bases, with 13 bases between. The CDR3 runs to 15 residues. Germline V gene sequence: CDR1 SGHVS, CDR2 FQNEAQ. The CDR3 nucleotides are TGTGCCAGCAGCGTTACAGGGTGGGACACCGGGGAGCTGTTTTTT. It translates to CASSVTGWDTGELFF.

The V call is TRBV6-2 or TRBV6-3, the J call TRBJ2-6, with D tentatively TRBD1 (6 bases). The length of the CDR3 is 16 residues. From germline, CDR1 is MNHEY and CDR2 SVGEGT. With 1 base removed from V and 2 bases from J, the gap between germline ends came to 9 bases. CDR3 sequence (DNA): TGTGCCAGCAGTTACTTGACAGGCCCTGGGGCCAACGTCCTGACTTTC. Its translation is CASSYLTGPGANVLTF.

In nucleotides, the CDR3 is TGTGCCACCAGTGATCCCCGGGACAGTGGGGATACGCAGTATTTT. Its translation is CATSDPRDSGDTQYF. This chain links TRBV24-1 with TRBJ2-3; 7 bases are a match to TRBD1. Germline-derived CDR1 and CDR2 are KGHDR and SFDVKD. J gave up 6 bases and V 3 bases, and 8 bases lay outside the gene matches. This CDR3 region has 15 residues.

This clone was found a few times. The rearrangement links TRBV5-5 to TRBJ1-5; D perhaps matches TRBD1 (5 bases). In germline, CDR1 is SGHKS, CDR2 YYEKEE (reference sequence). V shed 1 base and J shed 2 bases, with 7 bases lying between them. This CDR3 is built from 14 residues. The CDR3 sequence is CASSLQGGNQPQHF. CDR3 sequence (DNA): TGTGCCAGCAGCTTGCAGGGAGGCAATCAGCCCCAGCATTTT. The variable domain in full, completed from reference TRBV5-5 and TRBJ1-5, reads DAGVTQSPTHLIKTRGQQVTLRCSPISGHKSVSWYQQVLGQGPQFIFQYYEKEERGRGNFPDRFSARQFPNYSSELNVNALLLGDSALYLCASSLQGGNQPQHFGDGTRLSIL.

The chain links TRBV23-1 to TRBJ2-7, with a tentative D call TRBD1 (6 bases). TRBV23-1 is identified as an open reading frame with a role that is uncertain. V gave up 6 bases and J gave up 2 bases, with 14 bases separating them. This CDR3 is 14 amino acids long. The CDR3 protein is CASSPPGQPYEQYF. The CDR3 DNA follows: TGCGCCAGCAGCCCGCCGGGACAACCCTACGAGCAGTACTTC.

The genes are TRBV12-2 and TRBJ1-6. TRBV12-2 is a documented pseudogene. This CDR3 comprises 18 residues. CDR3 bases: TGTGCAAGTCGCTTAGCTCGGGACCGGACGGGCAAGAATTCACCCCTCCACTTT. Translating it yields CASRLARDRTGKNSPLHF.

This sequence joins TRBV28 and TRBJ2-7; 8 bases match TRBD2. The CDR3 length is 11 residues. Germline loops: CDR1 MDHEN, CDR2 SYDVKM. Here the CDR3 DNA reads TGTACGGCGGGGGGAACCTACGAGCAGTACTTC. Translation gives CTAGGTYEQYF. The variable domain in full, completed from reference TRBV28 and TRBJ2-7, reads DVKVTQSSRYLVKRTGEKVFLECVQDMDHENMFWYRQDPGLGLRLIYFSYDVKMKEKGDIPEGYSVSREKKERFSLILESASTNQTSMYLCTAGGTYEQYFGPGTRLTVT.

The V call is TRBV2, the J call TRBJ2-1, with 15 bases aligning to TRBD2. The germline CDR1 and CDR2 sequences are SNHLY and FYNNEI. The CDR3 is 18 amino acids. With 6 bases clipped from V and 3 bases from J, the junction kept 9 bases outside the gene matches. CDR3 region: CASSKGLAGGPGYNEQFF. The CDR3 region has the DNA TGTGCCAGCAGCAAAGGACTAGCGGGAGGGCCGGGCTACAATGAGCAGTTCTTC.

This chain joins TRBV2 and TRBJ1-4; D perhaps matches TRBD1 (5 bases). V lost 4 bases and J lost 4, with 10 bases in between. From germline, CDR1 is SNHLY and CDR2 FYNNEI. CDR3 length equals 14 residues. CDR3 amino acids: CASSGWGGNEKLFF. DNA for the CDR3: TGTGCCAGCAGTGGTTGGGGGGGTAATGAAAAACTGTTTTTT.

The V and J genes are TRBV7-9 and TRBJ2-5; D is perhaps TRBD1 (7 bases). Trimming pared 7 bases from V and 7 bases from J, leaving 19 bases between. The CDR3 runs to 14 residues. The germline V gene encodes CDR1 SEHNR and CDR2 FQNEAQ (reference sequence). CDR3 loop: CASTQGGYGGTQYF. The CDR3 nucleotides are TGTGCCAGCACCCAAGGGGGCTACGGGGGGACCCAGTACTTC.

The rearrangement uses TRBV6-6 and TRBJ1-5, with 8 bases that match TRBD1. V was clipped by 5 bases and J by 1 base; unmatched bases: 10. This CDR3 contains 17 residues. Looked up from germline, CDR1 is MNHNY and CDR2 is SVGAGI (reference sequence). For the CDR3, the DNA is TGTGCCAGCAGTCTGTGGACAGGGATAAACAGCAATCAGCCCCAGCATTTT. This gives the protein CASSLWTGINSNQPQHF.

The rearrangement uses TRBV14 and TRBJ2-1; 11 bases map to TRBD2. Trimming took 0 bases from V and 9 from J; bases not matched to a gene: 1. The CDR3 loop spans 14 amino acids. Germline-derived CDR1 and CDR2 are SGHDN and FVKESK. Here the CDR3 DNA reads TGTGCCAGCAGCCAAGAACTAGCGGGAGTTGAGCAGTTCTTC. It specifies CASSQELAGVEQFF.

The chain employs TRBV9 and TRBJ2-5, with D unclear. V lost 3 bases and J 2 bases, leaving 11 bases between the germline ends. The germline V gene has CDR1 SGDLS and CDR2 YYNGEE. The CDR3 extends over 14 amino acids. The CDR3, as DNA: TGTGCCAGCAGCGCCTACTCGATACAAGAGACCCAGTACTTC. Protein: CASSAYSIQETQYF.

The rearrangement joins TRBV3-1 (or the pseudogene TRBV3-2) to TRBJ1-2; D unresolved. Germline V gene sequence: CDR1 LGHDT, CDR2 YNNKEL (reference sequence). This CDR3 comprises 14 residues. V dropped 4 bases and J dropped 3 bases, with 12 bases sitting between them. In nucleotides, the CDR3 is TGTGCCAGCAGCCGAACGTCCATTGACTATGGCTACACCTTC. This gives the protein CASSRTSIDYGYTF.

The chain is built from TRBV5-1 and TRBJ2-1, with TRBD2 as a possible D gene (5 bases). The CDR3 is 15 residues long. The ends were cut back, 0 bases at V and 5 bases at J, with 12 bases in the middle. Per the germline V gene, CDR1 is SGHRS and CDR2 is YFSETQ. CDR3 loop: CASSLEAGVHNEQFF. CDR3 DNA: TGCGCCAGCAGCTTGGAGGCGGGTGTCCACAATGAGCAGTTCTTC.

This chain connects TRBV28 to TRBJ1-2; no reliable D call. This CDR3 has 14 residues. Germline V gives CDR1 MDHEN, CDR2 SYDVKM. Trimming took off 5 bases at V and 5 bases at J, with 15 bases between the two ends. The CDR3: CASSLRGGGYGYTF. CDR3 nucleotide sequence: TGTGCCAGCAGTCTCCGTGGAGGCGGGTATGGCTACACCTTC.

The chain links TRBV5-1 to TRBJ1-1, with 7 bases lining up with TRBD1. Germline V lookup: CDR1 SGHRS, CDR2 YFSETQ. V lost 4 bases, J lost 1 base, and 7 bases stayed unmatched. There are 15 residues in the CDR3. CDR3 sequence reads: CASSRQGGANTEAFF. For the CDR3, the DNA is TGCGCCAGCAGCCGCCAGGGGGGAGCGAACACTGAAGCTTTCTTT. Full variable domain (outside the CDR3, taken from reference TRBV5-1 and TRBJ1-1): KAGVTQTPRYLIKTRGQQVTLSCSPISGHRSVSWYQQTPGQGLQFLFEYFSETQRNKGNFPGRFSGRQFSNSRSEMNVSTLELGDSALYLCASSRQGGANTEAFFGQGTRLTVV.

This chain connects TRBV30 to TRBJ1-4; the match to TRBD1 covers 9 bases. Trimming removed 6 bases from V and 5 bases from J; junction bases left unmatched: 7. In germline, CDR1 is GTSNPN, CDR2 SVGIG (reference sequence). This CDR3 spans 14 amino acids. CDR3 in amino acids: CACENGQGNEKLFF. The CDR3 DNA is TGTGCCTGCGAAAATGGACAGGGGAATGAAAAACTGTTTTTT.

The J gene is TRBJ2-3, the V gene TRBV18; perhaps D is TRBD1 or TRBD2 (5 bases each). This CDR3 contains 17 residues. V was pared by 1 base and J by 1 base, with 15 bases between. Germline CDR1 KGHSH, CDR2 LQKENI. The CDR3 region is CASSPRGGAGGTDTQYF. The CDR3 coding sequence is TGTGCCAGCTCACCACGTGGTGGGGCCGGGGGCACAGATACGCAGTATTTT.

The J gene is TRBJ2-3, the V gene TRBV5-1; a weak D match, TRBD1 (5 bases). The germline V gene encodes CDR1 SGHRS and CDR2 YFSETQ. The germline V and J ends were trimmed by 0 bases and 2 bases, with 10 bases remaining between them. CDR3 size: 15 residues. The CDR3 coding sequence is TGCGCCAGCAGCTTGGCAGGACACCCCACAGATACGCAGTATTTT. Translation: CASSLAGHPTDTQYF. Together with reference TRBV5-1 and TRBJ2-3, the CDR3 gives the full variable domain: KAGVTQTPRYLIKTRGQQVTLSCSPISGHRSVSWYQQTPGQGLQFLFEYFSETQRNKGNFPGRFSGRQFSNSRSEMNVSTLELGDSALYLCASSLAGHPTDTQYFGPGTRLTVL.

V is TRBV3-1 (or the pseudogene TRBV3-2) and J is TRBJ2-7, with D maybe TRBD1 (5 bases). Germline CDR1 is LGHDT and CDR2 is YNNKEL (reference sequence). There are 14 residues in the CDR3. The V gene lost 3 bases and the J gene lost 4 bases, with 13 bases spanning the gap. This chain's CDR3 is CASSHDSISYEQYF. CDR3 nucleotides: TGTGCCAGCAGCCACGACAGTATCTCTTACGAGCAGTACTTC.

The V call is TRBV3-1 (or the pseudogene TRBV3-2), the J call TRBJ2-3; TRBD2 aligns across 11 bases. Per germline, CDR1 LGHDT and CDR2 YNNKEL (reference sequence). This CDR3 contains 16 residues. J lost 0 bases, V lost 5 bases, and 4 bases had no gene match. CDR3 sequence reads: CASSVSGGVSTDTQYF. The CDR3 region has the DNA TGTGCCAGCAGCGTTAGCGGGGGGGTTAGCACAGATACGCAGTATTTT.

The chain is built from TRBV5-8 and TRBJ1-2; D is undetermined. Germline CDR1 SGHTS, CDR2 YDEGEE. CDR3 length equals 15 residues. V shed 5 bases and J shed 3 bases, with 17 bases lying between them. The CDR3 DNA is TGTGCCAGCAGACGCTCCGGGGAGGGTTACTATGGCTACACCTTC. Residues: CASRRSGEGYYGYTF.

V and J are TRBV7-9 and TRBJ1-1, with 9 bases that match TRBD1. The V gene's germline CDR1 is SEHNR and CDR2 FQNEAQ (reference sequence). The CDR3 loop spans 15 amino acids. The V gene end was trimmed by 6 bases and the J gene end by 0 bases; junction bases not matched to a gene: 5. In nucleotides, the CDR3 is TGTGCCAGCAGGGAACAGGGGGCGTTGAACACTGAAGCTTTCTTT. Its translation is CASREQGALNTEAFF.

This clone was recorded once. V usage is TRBV5-6 and J usage is TRBJ2-5, with a tentative D call TRBD2 (7 bases). The ends were cut back, 5 bases at V and 1 base at J, with 21 bases in the middle. The CDR3 has 17 residues. The germline V gene has CDR1 SGHDT and CDR2 YYEEEE. CDR3 amino acids: CASSGLGPQGGQETQYF. The CDR3 coding sequence is TGTGCCAGCAGTGGACTAGGCCCCCAAGGGGGCCAAGAGACCCAGTACTTC.

This clone appeared a few times. This chain uses TRBV28 with TRBJ2-7; D unresolved. The CDR3 length is 13 residues. Trimming took 7 bases from V and 3 from J, leaving 13 bases between them. Germline values: CDR1 MDHEN, CDR2 SYDVKM. DNA for the CDR3: TGTGCCAGCACATCCTCAAACCGCTACGAGCAGTACTTC. It translates to CASTSSNRYEQYF.

CDR3 region: CASSPRQGVGEQYF. DNA of the CDR3: TGTGCCAGCTCACCGCGACAGGGGGTGGGGGAGCAGTACTTC. The rearrangement joins TRBV18 to TRBJ2-7; TRBD1 matches 9 bases. Germline CDR1 reads KGHSH; CDR2 reads LQKENI. V trimming: 3 bases; J trimming: 7 bases; junction bases outside the gene matches: 7. The CDR3 contains 14 residues. The full variable domain, in which reference TRBV18 and TRBJ2-7 provide the parts outside the CDR3, is NAGVMQNPRHLVRRRGQEARLRCSPMKGHSHVYWYRQLPEEGLKFMVYLQKENIIDESGMPKERFSAEFPKEGPSILRIQQVVRGDSAAYFCASSPRQGVGEQYFGPGTRLTVT.

J is TRBJ1-2 and V is TRBV5-1; no reliable D call. V was pared by 4 bases and J by 3 bases, with 10 bases between. Germline V CDR1 and CDR2: SGHRS, YFSETQ. CDR3 size: 13 residues. CDR3 in DNA: TGCGCCAGCAGCCCACAGCGCGACTATGGCTACACCTTC. It codes for CASSPQRDYGYTF.

The chain links TRBV10-3 to TRBJ1-2; D is undetermined. This CDR3 has 14 residues. The germline gives CDR1 ENHRY, CDR2 SYGVKD. V lost 2 bases, J lost 4 bases, and 11 bases lay in between. The CDR3 protein is CAISEVDPPYGYTF. CDR3 in DNA: TGTGCCATCAGTGAGGTGGACCCTCCCTATGGCTACACCTTC.

The rearrangement joins TRBV7-2 to TRBJ2-7, with D possibly matching TRBD2 (6 bases). Germline CDR1 is SGHTA and CDR2 is FQGNSA. The CDR3 totals 15 residues. Trimming took 3 bases from V and 3 from J, leaving 15 bases between them. The CDR3 nucleotides read TGTGCCAGCAGCTTCGGAATAGCGGAACACTACGAGCAGTACTTC. Translating it yields CASSFGIAEHYEQYF.